This T cell receptor (beta chain) appears in the sequencing data of a study of T cell responses to AZD1222 COVID-19 vaccine. Overall study results and limits: Two AZD1222 administrations were followed by greater Spike-specific TCR breadth and depth.

Assay: immunoSEQ multiplex PCR; the TCRdb copy retains only in-frame clones and omits some. The repertoire holds 150,000 to 200,000 clones, with about 92% as singletons. Worth noting for this clone: Its target is not known.

Germline V CDR1 and CDR2: SGHRS, YFSETQ. V was pared by 1 base and J by 7 bases, with 8 bases between. This CDR3 is built from 12 residues. This sequence was found in an adult who received the AZD1222 COVID-19 vaccine. The input for sequencing was peripheral blood, taken 28 days after the second AZD1222 dose. V is TRBV5-1 and J is TRBJ1-2; D gene ambiguous. CDR3 loop: CASSLFGRGYTF. The DNA of the CDR3 is TGCGCCAGCAGCTTGTTCGGCCGTGGCTACACCTTC.